This T cell receptor beta chain was identified in a study of T cells in Graves' hyperthyroidism and ophthalmopathy. TCR beta CDR3 regions were amplified from RNA. First-round RT-PCR with HTBI primers amplified the TCR CDR3 region. MiXCR, run by TCRdb on the multiplex PCR reads, gives a single entry per CDR3 protein. The table lists approximately 430,000 distinct CDR3 sequences, 15% to 18% of them singletons, with 13% to 15% in the top ten. CDR3 length: 14 amino acids. The trim removed 8 bases at V and 0 bases at J, leaving 8 bases unmatched. Germline lookup yields CDR1 SQVTM and CDR2 ANQGSEA. Calling Graves' hyperthyroidism stable meant ophthalmopathy did not progress within 18 months. Pregnant or lactating patients were excluded, as were those with uncontrolled infection or other autoimmune disease.

This clonotype was sampled from a woman between 18 and 30 years old with Graves' hyperthyroidism. The chain employs TRBV29-1 and TRBJ2-3; 7 positions match TRBD2. The source material was blood. The CDR3 spells CSSIPSGSTDTQYF. The CDR3 DNA reads as TGCAGCTCCATCCCTAGCGGTAGCACAGATACGCAGTATTTT.